A selection of T cell receptor beta chains follows, all from one sample in a study of OX40 agonist ivuxolimab in advanced cancers. Libraries were prepared by immunoSEQ multiplex PCR; TCRdb keeps only in-frame clonotypes and omits some of them. The table records about 99,000 clones, over 75% of them present only once. The sample was CD4+ or CD8+ T cells sorted from blood, taken in a trial of the OX40 agonist ivuxolimab. These receptors originate from an adult with an advanced solid tumor such as melanoma, head and neck, liver or kidney cancer. Each CDR3 is given with its conserved first and last residue. A D gene is named only where the DNA matches it firmly. Size is stated for part of the rows, as once, few or many counts, or as a class when the clone is expanded.

TRBV7-8	TRBJ1-4	once	NA	TGTGCCAGCAGCTTATTAGGCGGGGTTAATGAAAAACTGTTTTTT	CASSLLGGVNEKLFF
TRBV19	TRBJ1-2	NA	TRBD1	TGTGCCAGTACCCTACAGGGGTACGTTTCTACCGGCTACACCTTC	CASTLQGYVSTGYTF
TRBV5-1	TRBJ2-3	NA	TRBD1	TGCGCCTCCAGAGCCGGGACAGGGGGTGACACAGATACGCAGTATTTT	CASRAGTGGDTDTQYF
TRBV5-6	TRBJ1-3	NA	NA	TGTGCCAGCAGCCCGGACACGGGGAGAGGAAACACCATATATTTT	CASSPDTGRGNTIYF
TRBV5-4	TRBJ2-1	NA	NA	TGTGCCAGCAGCGCTCGCGGATCCTACAATGAGCAGTTCTTC	CASSARGSYNEQFF
TRBV25-1	TRBJ1-2	NA	NA	TGTGCCAGCAGTGGCGACCACTATGGCTACACCTTC	CASSGDHYGYTF
TRBV11-2	TRBJ1-1	NA	NA	TGTGCCAGCAGCTTAGGGCAGGGAAACACTGAAGCTTTCTTT	CASSLGQGNTEAFF
TRBV20-1	TRBJ2-5	NA	NA	TGCAGTGCTATTCGTGGAGAGACCCAGTACTTC	CSAIRGETQYF
TRBV11-3	TRBJ2-1	NA	TRBD2	TGTGCCAGCAGCCCTAACAGCGGGAGGGTTGGTATGAACAATGAGCAGTTCTTC	CASSPNSGRVGMNNEQFF
TRBV28	TRBJ1-1	NA	NA	TGTGCCAGCTGGGGGGCCGGTGGGAACACTGAAGCTTTCTTT	CASWGAGGNTEAFF
TRBV7-9	TRBJ1-4	NA	TRBD1	TGTGCCAGCAGCTTAGCAGGGGGCGCGGGAGAAAAACTGTTTTTT	CASSLAGGAGEKLFF
TRBV28	TRBJ2-7	NA	NA	TGTGCCAGCGGCTCCTTAGGGGCGAGCTCCTACGAGCAGTACTTC	CASGSLGASSYEQYF
TRBV7-8	TRBJ2-7	NA	NA	TGTGCCAGCAGCTCCAGATTGGGTCGCTACCCCCAGTACTTC	CASSSRLGRYPQYF
TRBV19	TRBJ1-5	NA	TRBD1	TGTGCCAGTAGTATTTCGACAGGGGGGAACCATCAGCCCCAGCATTTT	CASSISTGGNHQPQHF
TRBV28	TRBJ2-7	NA	TRBD1	TGTGCCAGCAGCACCCCGGGTGGGGACAGGCCCTACGAGCAGTACTTC	CASSTPGGDRPYEQYF
TRBV19	TRBJ2-1	NA	TRBD2	TGTGCCACTCTGTCCGTAGCGGGAGGGCAGACCAATGAGCAGTTCTTC	CATLSVAGGQTNEQFF
TRBV5-6	TRBJ2-3	NA	NA	TGTGCCAGCAGCTTACCGGTAACTAGCACAGATACGCAGTATTTT	CASSLPVTSTDTQYF
TRBV7-9	TRBJ2-3	NA	TRBD1	TGTGCCAGCAGCCAACACGGGACAGGGGGCGATACGCAGTATTTT	CASSQHGTGGDTQYF
TRBV7-2	TRBJ2-7	NA	NA	TGTGCCAGCAGCTTAGTTCCGGACGGGGGTAGCTACGAGCAGTACTTC	CASSLVPDGGSYEQYF
TRBV5-5	TRBJ2-2	NA	NA	TGTGCCAGCAGCCAACTTATGGGGGGCACCGGGGAGCTGTTTTTT	CASSQLMGGTGELFF
TRBV5-4	TRBJ1-1	NA	TRBD1	TGTGCCAGCAGCACAGGACAGGGGGTAAGGGTGAACACTGAAGCTTTCTTT	CASSTGQGVRVNTEAFF
TRBV30	TRBJ2-1	NA	NA	TGTGCCTGGAGACCCGAGGGGCTAAGGGACAATGAGCAGTTCTTC	CAWRPEGLRDNEQFF
TRBV14	TRBJ1-2	NA	TRBD1	TGTGCCAGCAGCCCTTACGGGACAGGCGATGGCTACACCTTC	CASSPYGTGDGYTF
TRBV5-1	TRBJ2-3	once	TRBD2	TGCGCCAGCAGCTTGGATGGCGGGAGGTTCACAGATACGCAGTATTTT	CASSLDGGRFTDTQYF
TRBV7-9	TRBJ1-2	few	TRBD1	TGTGCCAGCAGCTTAGAATCTGGGACAGGGGGCTATGGCTACACCTTC	CASSLESGTGGYGYTF
TRBV9	TRBJ2-2	NA	NA	TGTGCCAGCAGCGGTCAGGGGCAAAACACCGGGGAGCTGTTTTTT	CASSGQGQNTGELFF